This TCR beta chain was sequenced in a study of blood T cell repertoires in COVID-19. Study background: Some COVID-19 samples were acute and others convalescent; all came from the United States, Italy and Spain.

Seattle enrolled patients during active infection and tracked them longitudinally. V was shortened by 5 bases and J by 7 bases, with 15 bases between the two germline ends. The CDR3 spans 15 residues. Germline loops: CDR1 MNHEY, CDR2 SVGAGI. Using immunoSEQ multiplex PCR, the repertoire was profiled, and TCRdb retains in-frame clones only, with some absent. The repertoire includes roughly 48,000 clones, 85% to 95% of them detected once, and about 1% sits in the top ten. The genes are TRBV6-5 and TRBJ1-6; perhaps TRBD1 as D (5 bases). The clonotype was recovered from a man in his sixties with COVID-19, enrolled during active disease. Sequenced: peripheral blood. CDR3: CASSPGLLVNSPLHF. CDR3 bases: TGTGCCAGCAGTCCGGGACTCCTGGTGAATTCACCCCTCCACTTT.